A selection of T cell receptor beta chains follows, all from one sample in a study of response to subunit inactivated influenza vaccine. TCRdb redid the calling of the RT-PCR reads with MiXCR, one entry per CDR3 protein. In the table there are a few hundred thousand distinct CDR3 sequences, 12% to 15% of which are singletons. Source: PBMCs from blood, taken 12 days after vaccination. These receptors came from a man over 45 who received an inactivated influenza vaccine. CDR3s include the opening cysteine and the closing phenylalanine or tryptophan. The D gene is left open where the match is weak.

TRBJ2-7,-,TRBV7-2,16,CASSLSPSPVGYEQYF
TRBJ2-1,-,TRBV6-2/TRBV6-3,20,CASSLPGLRSSRSSYNEQFF
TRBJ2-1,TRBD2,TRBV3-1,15,CASSPEGSGRSEQFF
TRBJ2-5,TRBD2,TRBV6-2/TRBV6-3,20,CASSYLPPGAAGGQRETQYF
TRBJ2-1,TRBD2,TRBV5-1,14,CASSFDSGYNEQFF
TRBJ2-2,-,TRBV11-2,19,CASSHPISVGLPPAGELFF
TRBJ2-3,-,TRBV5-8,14,CASSPIGSTDTQYF
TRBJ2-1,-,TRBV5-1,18,CASSLGPTGEVSYNEQFF
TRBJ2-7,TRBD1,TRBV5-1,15,CASSQGTGGTYEQYF
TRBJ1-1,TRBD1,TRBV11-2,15,CASSSSGGTGGEAFF
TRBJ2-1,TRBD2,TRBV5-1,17,CASSLLKTSGTGNEQFF
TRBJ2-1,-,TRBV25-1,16,CASRPAGTSAYNEQFF
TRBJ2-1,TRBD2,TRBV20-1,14,CSAILEREYNEQFF
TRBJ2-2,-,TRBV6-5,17,CASSYSISGANTGELFF
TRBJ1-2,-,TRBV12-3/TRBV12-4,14,CASSSPRPAGGYTF
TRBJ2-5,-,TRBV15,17,CATRSPGTFPGGETQYF
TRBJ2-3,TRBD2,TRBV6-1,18,CASSTTLEAGGSTDTQYF
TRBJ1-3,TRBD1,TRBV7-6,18,CASSLGGYRGPSGNTIYF
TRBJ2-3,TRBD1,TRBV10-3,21,CAISESLAGTRDRGGTDTQYF
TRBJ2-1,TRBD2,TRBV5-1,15,CASSLEGLANSEQFF
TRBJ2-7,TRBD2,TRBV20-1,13,CSASSGRAYEQYF
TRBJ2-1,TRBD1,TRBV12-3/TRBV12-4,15,CASSLPRGLGNEQFF
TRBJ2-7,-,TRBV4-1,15,CASSQLGPAGGEQYF
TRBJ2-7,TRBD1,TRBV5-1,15,CASSHLPTGDYEQYF
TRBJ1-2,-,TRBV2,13,CASSDGGGYGYTF
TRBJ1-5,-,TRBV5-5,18,CASRDENGRWDSNQPQHF
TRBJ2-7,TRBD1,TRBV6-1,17,CASSDLTGTGNPYEQYF
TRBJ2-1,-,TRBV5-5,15,CASSPGIGSYNEQFF
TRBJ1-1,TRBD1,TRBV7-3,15,CASSLQGRGGTEAFF
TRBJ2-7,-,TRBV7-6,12,CASTSLGSEQYF
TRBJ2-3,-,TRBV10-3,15,CAISEGPASTDTQYF
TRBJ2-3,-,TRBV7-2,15,CASSARAGARDTQYF
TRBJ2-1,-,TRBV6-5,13,CASSYMSRNEQFF
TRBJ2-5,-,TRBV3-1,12,CASSWQGETQYF
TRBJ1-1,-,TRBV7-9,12,CADKRMNTEAFF
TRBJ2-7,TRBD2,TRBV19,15,CASTATSGDTYEQYF
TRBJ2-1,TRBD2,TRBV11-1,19,CASSPSGLAGVSIGNEQFF
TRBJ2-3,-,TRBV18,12,CASSGILDTQYF
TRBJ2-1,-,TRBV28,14,CASLKGSSYNEQFF
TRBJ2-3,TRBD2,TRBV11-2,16,CASHTFRDGGADTQYF
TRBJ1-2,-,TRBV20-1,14,CSARSQGAGYGYTF
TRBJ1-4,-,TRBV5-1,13,CASRTSRGEKLFF
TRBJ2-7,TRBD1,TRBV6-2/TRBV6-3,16,CASSYSGTGLSYEQYF
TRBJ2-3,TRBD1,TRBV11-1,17,CASSSSLRGSSTDTQYF
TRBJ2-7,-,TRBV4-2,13,CASSQVSEGEQYF
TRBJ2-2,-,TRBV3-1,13,CASSFQYTGELFF
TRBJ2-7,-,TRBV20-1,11,CSARENYEQYF
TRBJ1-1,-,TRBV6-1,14,CASSGFRGATEAFF
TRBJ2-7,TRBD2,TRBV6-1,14,CASTPGGARGEQYF
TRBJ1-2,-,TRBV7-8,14,CASSPGGPAGGYTF
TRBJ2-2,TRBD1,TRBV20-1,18,CSAKYPSGQGAGTGELFF
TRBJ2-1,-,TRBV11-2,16,CASSLDRGSTYNEQLF
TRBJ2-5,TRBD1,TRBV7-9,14,CASSLTGLPETQYF